This passage covers 32 T cell receptor beta chains from one sample sequenced in a study of cytomegalovirus exposure and HLA in healthy donors. This PCR relied on a set of 60 Vbeta primers and 13 Jbeta primers. Profiling relied on immunoSEQ multiplex PCR, and the TCRdb table lists in-frame clones only, not all of them. Of roughly 230,000 clones in the sample, around 83% were seen once. Sequenced input: PBMCs. Receptors were obtained from a girl aged 2-10 years in good health and CMV-seronegative.

The chain joins TRBV7-8 to TRBJ2-7; tentatively, D is TRBD2 (6 bases). The germline gives CDR1 SGHVS, CDR2 FQNEAQ. V lost 1 base and J 2 bases, leaving 18 bases between the germline ends. The CDR3 has 17 residues. The DNA for the CDR3 is TGTGCCAGCAGCTTAGTACTAGCCGGTGGAAGAACCTACGAGCAGTACTTC. Its protein is CASSLVLAGGRTYEQYF. The full variable domain, completed using reference TRBV7-8 and TRBJ2-7, is GAGVSQSPRYKVAKRGQDVALRCDPISGHVSLFWYQQALGQGPEFLTYFQNEAQLDKSGLPSDRFFAERPEGSVSTLKIQRTQQEDSAVYLCASSLVLAGGRTYEQYFGPGTRLTVT.

J is TRBJ1-2 and V is TRBV2; the match to TRBD1 covers 9 bases. The CDR3 is made up of 15 amino acids. V was clipped by 6 bases and J by 3 bases; unmatched bases: 8. Germline values: CDR1 SNHLY, CDR2 FYNNEI. This CDR3 is CASSRDRVTDYGYTF. The CDR3 DNA reads TGTGCCAGCAGCCGGGACAGGGTGACCGACTATGGCTACACCTTC.

J is TRBJ2-3 and V is TRBV5-1, with 8 nucleotides matching TRBD2. The V gene's germline CDR1 is SGHRS and CDR2 YFSETQ. The CDR3 has 17 residues. V was clipped by 1 base and J by 1 base; unmatched bases: 8. This CDR3 is CASSLFPISGGTDTQYF. The CDR3 DNA reads as TGCGCCAGCAGCTTGTTCCCGATTAGCGGGGGCACAGATACGCAGTATTTT.

V gene TRBV4-2 combines with J gene TRBJ2-2, with 12 bases matching TRBD2. V was clipped by 1 base and J by 4 bases; unmatched bases: 4. This CDR3 comprises 17 residues. Germline V gene sequence: CDR1 LGHNA, CDR2 YNFKEQ. This CDR3 reads CASSQGLAGEGTGELFF. For the CDR3, the DNA is TGTGCCAGCAGCCAAGGACTAGCGGGAGAGGGCACCGGGGAGCTGTTTTTT.

The chain combines TRBV25-1 with TRBJ2-3, with D hard to call. V lost 4 bases to trimming and J lost 4 bases, with 9 bases between them. The CDR3 is made up of 13 amino acids. The germline CDR1 and CDR2 sequences are MGHDK and SYGVNS. CDR3 region: CASSVTDPDTQYF. The CDR3 region has the DNA TGTGCCAGCAGTGTGACTGATCCAGATACGCAGTATTTT.

The rearrangement links TRBV30 to TRBJ2-2; 7 positions agree with TRBD1. The V segment lost 2 bases and the J segment 4 bases; nucleotides outside the gene matches: 7. The CDR3 extends over 15 amino acids. Germline CDR1 GTSNPN, CDR2 SVGIG (reference sequence). In DNA form, the CDR3 reads TGTGCCTGGAGTATAGGGACAGCCCCCACCGGGGAGCTGTTTTTT. This translates into CAWSIGTAPTGELFF.

This clone has more than one count but fewer than ten. The genes are TRBV11-3 and TRBJ1-1; D perhaps matches TRBD1 (5 bases). V was trimmed by 2 bases and J by 1 base, leaving 8 bases between them. CDR3 length equals 14 residues. Germline lookup yields CDR1 SGHNT and CDR2 YENEEA. The CDR3 loop is CASSLRGSNTEAFF. The CDR3 DNA reads as TGTGCCAGCAGCTTAAGGGGATCGAACACTGAAGCTTTCTTT.

The chain has TRBV27 and TRBJ1-1, with D uncertain. The CDR3 has 14 residues. V lost 2 bases to trimming and J lost 3 bases, with 10 bases between them. The germline V gene encodes CDR1 MNHEY and CDR2 SMNVEV (reference sequence). As DNA, the CDR3 is TGTGCCAGCAGTTTAGTAAGGGAGGACACTGAAGCTTTCTTT. As protein: CASSLVREDTEAFF.

V and J are TRBV19 and TRBJ1-2; 7 bases map to TRBD1. Germline values: CDR1 LNHDA, CDR2 SQIVND (reference sequence). The CDR3 runs 19 residues. J gave up 8 bases and V 7 bases, and 28 bases lay outside the gene matches. Here the CDR3 DNA reads TGTGCCAGTACCCTCAGGGGGACAAACTCGTTAAGCCCGACTTGGGGCTACACCTTC. Its protein is CASTLRGTNSLSPTWGYTF.

J is TRBJ1-1 and V is TRBV27; D may be TRBD1 (5 bases). Germline loops: CDR1 MNHEY, CDR2 SMNVEV (reference sequence). This CDR3 has 14 residues. V lost 7 bases and J 2 bases, leaving 14 bases between the germline ends. This CDR3 reads CASTPDTFNTEAFF. Here the CDR3 DNA reads TGTGCCAGCACCCCGGACACCTTTAACACTGAAGCTTTCTTT.

This chain uses TRBV14 with TRBJ2-7; TRBD2 might be the D (6 bases). The CDR3 totals 13 residues. Looked up from germline, CDR1 is SGHDN and CDR2 is FVKESK. The V end was cut by 4 bases, the J end by 1 base, with 8 bases between. The DNA of the CDR3 is TGTGCCAGCAGCCCGGGACTGTCCTACGAGCAGTACTTC. Translation: CASSPGLSYEQYF.

The rearrangement links TRBV5-1 to TRBJ2-2; D possibly corresponds to TRBD1 (5 bases). The CDR3 consists of 14 residues. Trimming left V 0 bases short and J 4 bases short, with 7 bases between. Germline CDR1 is SGHRS and CDR2 is YFSETQ. CDR3 protein: CASSLVTVTGELFF. As DNA, the CDR3 is TGCGCCAGCAGCTTGGTGACAGTCACCGGGGAGCTGTTTTTT.

The V call is TRBV5-1, the J call TRBJ2-6; D is uncertain. The CDR3 runs 15 residues. The germline CDR1 and CDR2 sequences are SGHRS and YFSETQ. V was pared by 2 bases and J by 1 base, with 7 bases between. CDR3 coding DNA: TGCGCCAGCAGCTTTACCGCGTCTGGGGCCAACGTCCTGACTTTC. It codes for CASSFTASGANVLTF.

The CDR3 sequence: CASSLAETRSNTQYF. The CDR3, as DNA: TGTGCCAGCAGCTTAGCGGAGACTAGGTCAAATACGCAGTATTTT. This chain uses TRBV7-8 with TRBJ2-3; TRBD2 is a possible D gene (6 bases). The CDR3 totals 15 residues. In germline, CDR1 is SGHVS, CDR2 FQNEAQ. V gave up 0 bases and J gave up 7 bases, with 14 bases separating them. The full variable domain, with the rest looked up from reference TRBV7-8 and TRBJ2-3, is GAGVSQSPRYKVAKRGQDVALRCDPISGHVSLFWYQQALGQGPEFLTYFQNEAQLDKSGLPSDRFFAERPEGSVSTLKIQRTQQEDSAVYLCASSLAETRSNTQYFGPGTRLTVL.

The chain is built from TRBV5-5 and TRBJ2-5, with D perhaps TRBD1 (6 bases). The CDR3 contains 15 residues. Germline CDR1 reads SGHKS; CDR2 reads YYEKEE (reference sequence). Deletions cut 4 bases from V and 5 bases from J, with 18 bases between. Written as DNA, the CDR3 is TGTGCCAGCAGCGGGACACTCCAATTCGGGGAGACCCAGTACTTC. Translation: CASSGTLQFGETQYF.

V gene TRBV27 combines with J gene TRBJ2-7, with 7 positions matching TRBD2. The trim removed 2 bases at V and 1 base at J, leaving 2 bases unmatched. CDR1 MNHEY and CDR2 SMNVEV come from the germline V gene (reference sequence). CDR3 length: 14 residues. DNA of the CDR3: TGTGCCAGCAGTTTAGGACTAGGGTCCTACGAGCAGTACTTC. Translation gives CASSLGLGSYEQYF.

V and J are TRBV7-9 and TRBJ2-3, with TRBD2 as a possible D gene (6 bases). The germline gives CDR1 SEHNR, CDR2 FQNEAQ (reference sequence). The CDR3 totals 16 residues. The ends were cut back, 0 bases at V and 1 base at J, with 11 bases in the middle. The DNA of the CDR3 is TGTGCCAGCAGCTTAGCGCTGGGACTGCGCACAGATACGCAGTATTTT. It translates to CASSLALGLRTDTQYF.

This clone was picked up a small number of times. The rearrangement joins TRBV16 to TRBJ2-5; the match to TRBD1 covers 7 bases. This CDR3 has 16 amino acids. The trim removed 2 bases at V and 5 bases at J, leaving 11 bases unmatched. Germline V CDR1 and CDR2: KGHSY, FQNENV. The CDR3 sequence is CASSQPDREGHETQYF. CDR3 coding DNA: TGTGCCAGCAGCCAACCCGACAGGGAAGGTCATGAGACCCAGTACTTC. Using reference TRBV16 and TRBJ2-5 for the parts outside the CDR3, the full variable domain is GEEVAQTPKHLVRGEGQKAKLYCAPIKGHSYVFWYQQVLKNEFKFLISFQNENVFDETGMPKERFSAKCLPNSPCSLEIQATKLEDSAVYFCASSQPDREGHETQYFGPGTRLLVL.

The CDR3 region is CASSSTKTGVSYNEQFF. The DNA for the CDR3 is TGTGCCAGCAGCTCAACGAAAACAGGGGTTTCCTACAATGAGCAGTTCTTC. The chain employs TRBV7-9 and TRBJ2-1; 7 bases are a match to TRBD1. There are 17 residues in the CDR3. Trimming removed 4 bases from V and 1 base from J; junction bases left unmatched: 10. Germline V gene lookup returns CDR1 SEHNR and CDR2 FQNEAQ (reference sequence).

The count of this clone is one. The chain couples TRBV7-9 to TRBJ1-2, with a weak D call TRBD1 (5 bases). V dropped 1 base and J dropped 3 bases, with 15 bases sitting between them. Germline V CDR1 and CDR2: SEHNR, FQNEAQ (reference sequence). The length of the CDR3 is 16 residues. The CDR3 sequence is CASSLGGGIIDYGYTF. CDR3 DNA sequence: TGTGCCAGCAGCTTAGGGGGGGGGATTATCGACTATGGCTACACCTTC.

The J gene is TRBJ1-2, the V gene TRBV12-5; perhaps TRBD1 as D (5 bases). The CDR3 runs to 12 residues. Trimming left V 8 bases short and J 4 bases short, with 11 bases between. Germline V gene lookup returns CDR1 LGHNT and CDR2 FRNRAP. CDR3 nucleotide sequence: TGTGCTAGTTCCGGGGGGTCCTATGGCTACACCTTC. Amino acid sequence: CASSGGSYGYTF.

As for this clone: Other DNA variants within this sample encode the same CDR3. The chain joins TRBV27 to TRBJ2-7; weak D call: TRBD2 (6 bases). There are 13 residues in the CDR3. Germline V CDR1 and CDR2: MNHEY, SMNVEV (reference sequence). V was cut by 5 bases and J by 3 bases, with 11 bases left in between. The CDR3 protein is CASSRLGGYEQYF. Here the CDR3 DNA reads TGTGCCAGCAGTCGGTTGGGGGGCTACGAGCAGTACTTC.

The chain has TRBV5-1 and TRBJ2-1; a weak D match, TRBD2 (5 bases). The V and J ends lost 0 bases and 9 bases respectively, with 7 bases between them. The CDR3 totals 12 residues. CDR1 and CDR2 (germline): SGHRS, YFSETQ. The CDR3 region has the DNA TGCGCCAGCAGCTTGGTAGGAGGTGAGCAGTTCTTC. This gives the protein CASSLVGGEQFF.

V and J are TRBV18 and TRBJ1-2; possible D gene TRBD1, 5 bases. The germline V gene encodes CDR1 KGHSH and CDR2 LQKENI. This CDR3 is built from 14 residues. V gave up 0 bases and J gave up 0 bases, with 5 bases separating them. The CDR3 DNA sequence: TGTGCCAGCTCACCACCGACAGCTAACTATGGCTACACCTTC. It codes for CASSPPTANYGYTF.

The chain combines TRBV4-1 with TRBJ2-1, with D perhaps matching TRBD2 (6 bases). The CDR3 runs 15 residues. Germline values: CDR1 MGHRA, CDR2 YSYEKL. Trimming stripped 4 bases from V and 13 bases from J, with 23 bases between. CDR3 sequence reads: CASSPRVWEVGDQFF. The CDR3 DNA is TGCGCCAGCAGCCCAAGGGTGTGGGAGGTAGGAGATCAGTTCTTC.

As for this clone: Distinct nucleotide sequences in the sample also encode this CDR3. This chain joins TRBV5-1 and TRBJ1-2; the match to TRBD1 covers 8 bases. CDR3 length: 13 amino acids. J was trimmed by 4 bases and V by 5 bases; bases with no gene match: 4. The V gene's germline CDR1 is SGHRS and CDR2 YFSETQ. In DNA, the CDR3 is TGCGCCAGCAGTCCTGGGACAGGCTATGGCTACACCTTC. It codes for CASSPGTGYGYTF.

A single count supports this clone. The chain combines TRBV19 with TRBJ1-2; possibly TRBD1 for D (6 bases). This CDR3 has 13 amino acids. Germline loops: CDR1 LNHDA, CDR2 SQIVND (reference sequence). V lost 4 bases to trimming and J lost 9 bases, with 15 bases between them. The CDR3 sequence: CASSNPQGRRYTF. CDR3 bases: TGTGCCAGTAGTAACCCCCAGGGGCGTCGCTACACCTTC. The full variable domain, in which reference TRBV19 and TRBJ1-2 provide the parts outside the CDR3, is DGGITQSPKYLFRKEGQNVTLSCEQNLNHDAMYWYRQDPGQGLRLIYYSQIVNDFQKGDIAEGYSVSREKKESFPLTVTSAQKNPTAFYLCASSNPQGRRYTFGSGTRLTVV.

The chain joins TRBV5-4 to TRBJ2-7; D possibly corresponds to TRBD1 (5 bases). This CDR3 comprises 17 residues. CDR1 and CDR2 from the germline V gene are SGHNT and YYREEE (reference sequence). The germline V and J ends were trimmed by 4 bases and 0 bases, with 20 bases remaining between them. CDR3 sequence reads: CASSRRGRTSSSYEQYF. For the CDR3, the DNA is TGTGCCAGCAGCCGCCGTGGGCGGACATCCAGCTCCTACGAGCAGTACTTC.

The genes are TRBV2 and TRBJ2-7, with D perhaps matching TRBD2 (6 bases). Germline CDR1 reads SNHLY; CDR2 reads FYNNEI. This CDR3 comprises 14 residues. V was pared by 6 bases and J by 2 bases, with 14 bases between. DNA for the CDR3: TGTGCCAGCAGGTCCCGGGGGAGTACCTACGAGCAGTACTTC. Its protein product is CASRSRGSTYEQYF. Drawing the rest from reference TRBV2 and TRBJ2-7, the complete variable domain is EPEVTQTPSHQVTQMGQEVILRCVPISNHLYFYWYRQILGQKVEFLVSFYNNEISEKSEIFDDQFSVERPDGSNFTLKIRSTKLEDSAMYFCASRSRGSTYEQYFGPGTRLTVT.

This rearrangement joins TRBV6-4 to TRBJ2-3; 10 bases are a match to TRBD2. The CDR3 is 17 amino acids. Looked up from germline, CDR1 is MRHNA and CDR2 is SNTAGT. With V trimmed by 6 bases and J by 0 bases, 9 bases remained unmatched. The CDR3 DNA reads TGTGCCAGCAGACCCGGACTAGCGGAAACTAGCACAGATACGCAGTATTTT. Amino acids: CASRPGLAETSTDTQYF.

The chain is built from TRBV5-4 and TRBJ1-1; D remains unclear. The V gene's germline CDR1 is SGHNT and CDR2 YYREEE (reference sequence). V was trimmed by 4 bases and J by 4 bases, leaving 5 bases between them. The CDR3 has 11 residues. This CDR3 reads CASSGSTEAFF. CDR3 DNA: TGTGCCAGCAGCGGCAGCACTGAAGCTTTCTTT.

Regarding this clone: Sequence at one end of the junction differs from germline and may be a read error. The chain uses TRBV30 and TRBJ1-2; tentatively, D is TRBD1 (5 bases). Germline CDR1 reads GTSNPN; CDR2 reads SVGIG (reference sequence). This CDR3 comprises 11 residues. CDR3 DNA sequence: TGTGCCTGGAGTCGGGGGGTCTCAAGGGATTTC. It yields the protein CAWSRGVSRDF.